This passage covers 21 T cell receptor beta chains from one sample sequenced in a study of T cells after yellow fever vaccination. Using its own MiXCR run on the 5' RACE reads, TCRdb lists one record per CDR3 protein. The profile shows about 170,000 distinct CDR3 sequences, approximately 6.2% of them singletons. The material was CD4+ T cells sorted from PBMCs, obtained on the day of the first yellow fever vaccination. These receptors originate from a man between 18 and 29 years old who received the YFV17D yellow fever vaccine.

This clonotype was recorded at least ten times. The CDR3 loop reads CSAQKHNEQFF. CDR3 DNA: TGCAGTGCCCAGAAGCACAATGAGCAGTTCTTC. The genes are TRBV20-1 and TRBJ2-1; D unclear. Trimming took off 6 bases at V and 5 bases at J, with 8 bases between the two ends. Per germline, CDR1 DFQATT and CDR2 SNEGSKA (reference sequence). This CDR3 is 11 amino acids long.

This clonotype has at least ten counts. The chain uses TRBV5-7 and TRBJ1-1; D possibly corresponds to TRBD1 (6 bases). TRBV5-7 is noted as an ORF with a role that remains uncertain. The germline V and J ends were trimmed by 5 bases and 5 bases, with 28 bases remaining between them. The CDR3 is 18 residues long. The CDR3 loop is CASSRTVAGAGGRTEAFF. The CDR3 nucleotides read TGTGCCAGCAGTCGGACGGTTGCGGGGGCCGGCGGGAGGACTGAAGCTTTCTTT.

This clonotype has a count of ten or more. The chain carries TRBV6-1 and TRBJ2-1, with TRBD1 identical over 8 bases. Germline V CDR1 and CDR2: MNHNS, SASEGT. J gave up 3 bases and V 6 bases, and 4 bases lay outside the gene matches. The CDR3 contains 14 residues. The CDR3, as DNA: TGTGCCAGCAGCCGGACAGGGATCTACAATGAGCAGTTCTTC. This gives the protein CASSRTGIYNEQFF.

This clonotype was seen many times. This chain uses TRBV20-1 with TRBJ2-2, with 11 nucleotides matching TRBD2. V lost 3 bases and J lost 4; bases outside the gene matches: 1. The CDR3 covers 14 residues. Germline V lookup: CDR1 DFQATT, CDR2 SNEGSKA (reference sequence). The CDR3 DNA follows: TGCAGTGCTAGTAGCGGGGGGGCCACCGGGGAGCTGTTTTTT. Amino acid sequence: CSASSGGATGELFF.

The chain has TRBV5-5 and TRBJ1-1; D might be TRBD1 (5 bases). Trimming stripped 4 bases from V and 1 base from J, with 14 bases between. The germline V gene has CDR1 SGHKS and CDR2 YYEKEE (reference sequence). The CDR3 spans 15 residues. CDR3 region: CASSPGGGWNTEAFF. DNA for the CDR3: TGTGCCAGCAGCCCGGGGGGGGGTTGGAACACTGAAGCTTTCTTT.

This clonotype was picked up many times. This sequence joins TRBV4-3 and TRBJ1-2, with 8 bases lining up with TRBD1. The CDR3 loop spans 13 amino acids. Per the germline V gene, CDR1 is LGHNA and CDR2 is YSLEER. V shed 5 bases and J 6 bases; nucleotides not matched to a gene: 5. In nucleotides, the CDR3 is TGCGCCAGCAGCTCCCGGACAGGGAATGGCTACACCTTC. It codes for CASSSRTGNGYTF.

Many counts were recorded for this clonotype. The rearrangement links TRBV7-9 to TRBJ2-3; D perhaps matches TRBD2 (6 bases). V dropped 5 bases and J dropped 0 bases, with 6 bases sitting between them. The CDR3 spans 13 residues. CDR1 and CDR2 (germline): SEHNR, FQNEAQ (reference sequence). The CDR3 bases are TGTGCCAGCAGCGGGACTAGCACAGATACGCAGTATTTT. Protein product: CASSGTSTDTQYF.

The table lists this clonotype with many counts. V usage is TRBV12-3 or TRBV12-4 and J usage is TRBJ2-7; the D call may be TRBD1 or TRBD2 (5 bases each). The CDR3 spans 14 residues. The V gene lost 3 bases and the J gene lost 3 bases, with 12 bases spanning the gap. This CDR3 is CASSLGQLGYEQYF. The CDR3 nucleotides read TGTGCCAGCAGTTTGGGGCAACTAGGCTACGAGCAGTACTTC.

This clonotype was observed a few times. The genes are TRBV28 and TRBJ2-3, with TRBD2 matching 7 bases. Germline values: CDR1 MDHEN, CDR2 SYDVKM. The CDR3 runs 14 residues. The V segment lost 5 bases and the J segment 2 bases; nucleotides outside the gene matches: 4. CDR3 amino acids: CASSGRDYTDTQYF. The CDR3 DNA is TGTGCCAGCAGTGGCCGGGACTACACAGATACGCAGTATTTT.

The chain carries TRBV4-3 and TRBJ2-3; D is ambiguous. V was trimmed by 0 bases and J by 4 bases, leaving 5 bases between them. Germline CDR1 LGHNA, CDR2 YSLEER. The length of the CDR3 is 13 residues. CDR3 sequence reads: CASSQDRSDTQYF. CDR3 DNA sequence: TGCGCCAGCAGCCAAGATCGATCAGATACGCAGTATTTT.

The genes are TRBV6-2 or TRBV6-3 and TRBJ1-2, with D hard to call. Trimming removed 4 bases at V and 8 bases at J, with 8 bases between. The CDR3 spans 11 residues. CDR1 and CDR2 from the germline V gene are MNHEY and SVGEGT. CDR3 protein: CASSWARGYTF. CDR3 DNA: TGTGCCAGCAGTTGGGCGAGGGGCTACACCTTC.

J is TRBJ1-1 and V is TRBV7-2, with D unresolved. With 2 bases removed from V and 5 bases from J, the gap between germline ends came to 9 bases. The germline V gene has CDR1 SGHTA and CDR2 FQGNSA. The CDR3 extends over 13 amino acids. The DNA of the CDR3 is TGTGCCAGCAGCTTAAAATCTGGAACTGAAGCTTTCTTT. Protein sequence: CASSLKSGTEAFF.

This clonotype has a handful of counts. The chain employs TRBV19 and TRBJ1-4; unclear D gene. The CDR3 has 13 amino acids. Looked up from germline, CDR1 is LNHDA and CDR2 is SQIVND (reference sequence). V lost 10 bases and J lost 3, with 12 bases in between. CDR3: CATAGLANEKLFF. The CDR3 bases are TGTGCCACGGCCGGGCTCGCTAATGAAAAACTGTTTTTT.

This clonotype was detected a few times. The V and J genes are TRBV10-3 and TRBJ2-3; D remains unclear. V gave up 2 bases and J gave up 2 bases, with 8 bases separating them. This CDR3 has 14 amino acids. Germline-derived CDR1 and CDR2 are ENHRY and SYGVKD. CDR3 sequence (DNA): TGTGCCATCAGTGAGGGGCCAGACACAGATACGCAGTATTTT. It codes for CAISEGPDTDTQYF.

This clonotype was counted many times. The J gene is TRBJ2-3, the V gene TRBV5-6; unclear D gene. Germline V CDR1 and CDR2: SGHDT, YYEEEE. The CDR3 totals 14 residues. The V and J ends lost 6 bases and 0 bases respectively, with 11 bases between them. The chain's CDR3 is CASTLRPSTDTQYF. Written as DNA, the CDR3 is TGTGCCAGCACCCTCCGCCCTAGCACAGATACGCAGTATTTT. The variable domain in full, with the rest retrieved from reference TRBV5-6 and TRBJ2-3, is DAGVTQSPTHLIKTRGQQVTLRCSPKSGHDTVSWYQQALGQGPQFIFQYYEEEERQRGNFPDRFSGHQFPNYSSELNVNALLLGDSALYLCASTLRPSTDTQYFGPGTRLTVL.

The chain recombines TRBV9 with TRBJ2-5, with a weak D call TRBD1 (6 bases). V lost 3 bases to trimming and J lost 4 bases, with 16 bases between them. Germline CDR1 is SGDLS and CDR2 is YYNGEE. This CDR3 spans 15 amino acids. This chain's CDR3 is CASSDSGTPTETQYF. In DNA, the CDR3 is TGTGCCAGCAGCGACTCCGGGACACCCACAGAGACCCAGTACTTC.

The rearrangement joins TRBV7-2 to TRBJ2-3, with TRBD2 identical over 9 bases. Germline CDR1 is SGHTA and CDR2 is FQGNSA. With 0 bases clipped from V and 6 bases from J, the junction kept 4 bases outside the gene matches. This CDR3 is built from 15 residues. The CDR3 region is CASSLALAGWDTQYF. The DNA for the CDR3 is TGTGCCAGCAGCTTAGCCCTAGCGGGGTGGGATACGCAGTATTTT.

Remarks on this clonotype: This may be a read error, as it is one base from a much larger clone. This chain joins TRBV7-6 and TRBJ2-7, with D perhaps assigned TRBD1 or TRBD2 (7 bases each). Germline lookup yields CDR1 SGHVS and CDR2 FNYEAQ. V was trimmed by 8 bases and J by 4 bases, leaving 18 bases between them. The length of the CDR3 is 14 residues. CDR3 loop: CASSGGEPPYEQYF. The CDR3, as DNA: TGTGCCAGCTCAGGGGGGGAACCGCCTTACGAGCAGTACTTC.

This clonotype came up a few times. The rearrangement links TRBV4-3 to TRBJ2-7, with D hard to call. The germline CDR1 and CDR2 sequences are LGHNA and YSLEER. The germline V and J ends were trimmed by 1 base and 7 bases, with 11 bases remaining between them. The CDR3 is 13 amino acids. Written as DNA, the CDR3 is TGCGCCAGCAGCCAAGCCCCGGTGGGGGAGCAGTACTTC. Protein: CASSQAPVGEQYF.

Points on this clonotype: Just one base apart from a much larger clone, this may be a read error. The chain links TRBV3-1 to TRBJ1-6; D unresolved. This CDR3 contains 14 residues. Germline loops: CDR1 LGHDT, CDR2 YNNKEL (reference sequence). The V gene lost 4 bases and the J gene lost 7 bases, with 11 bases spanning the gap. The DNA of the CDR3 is TGTGCCAGCAGCCCGAACCCGAGCAATTCACCCCTCCACTTT. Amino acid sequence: CASSPNPSNSPLHF.

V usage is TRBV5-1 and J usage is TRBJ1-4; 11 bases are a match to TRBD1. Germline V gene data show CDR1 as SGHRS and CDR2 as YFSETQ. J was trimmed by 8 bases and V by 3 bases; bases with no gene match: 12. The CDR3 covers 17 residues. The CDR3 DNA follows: TGCGCCAGCAGCTCCTCCCCTAGGGGACAGGGGGACGAAAAACTGTTTTTT. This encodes CASSSSPRGQGDEKLFF.